These 5 T cell receptor beta chains originate from one sample sequenced in a study of cytomegalovirus exposure and HLA in healthy donors. Primers included in the PCR were 60 Vbeta and 13 Jbeta primers. The method was immunoSEQ multiplex PCR; TCRdb's version includes in-frame clones alone and lacks a portion of them. Of over 110,000 clones detected, roughly 76% appear once; the ten largest clones hold 1.3%. The sequenced sample consisted of PBMCs. These receptors originate from a woman aged 40 to 55 in good health and CMV-seronegative.

The chain combines TRBV7-2 with TRBJ2-7; 7 bases align to TRBD2. This CDR3 has 15 amino acids. V shed 3 bases and J 5 bases; nucleotides not matched to a gene: 10. Germline V gives CDR1 SGHTA, CDR2 FQGNSA. The CDR3 reads CASSLTSSTGHEQYV. Here the CDR3 DNA reads TGTGCCAGCAGCTTGACTAGCTCCACAGGTCACGAGCAGTACGTC.

As for this clone: Relative to the germline gene, one junction end is altered; a read error may explain this. This chain connects TRBV7-7 to TRBJ1-4; 9 bases align to TRBD1. CDR3 length equals 15 residues. CDR1 SSHAT and CDR2 FNYEAQ come from the germline V gene (reference sequence). In DNA form, the CDR3 reads TGTGCTAGCAGCCCCGGGACAGGGTTTGGTGAAAAACTGTTTTTT. Amino acid sequence: CASSPGTGFGEKLFF.

The chain is built from TRBV7-2 and TRBJ2-5, with 7 bases lining up with TRBD1. After removal of 4 bases from V and 5 bases from J, the junction contained 7 bases not matched to a gene. Germline V lookup: CDR1 SGHTA, CDR2 FQGNSA. The CDR3 consists of 14 residues. CDR3 in DNA: TGTGCCAGCAGCTCCAGGACAGGAGCGGAGACCCAGTACTTC. This translates into CASSSRTGAETQYF.

The V call is TRBV29-1, the J call TRBJ1-1, with no clear D. CDR1 SQVTM and CDR2 ANQGSEA come from the germline V gene. The CDR3 has 14 amino acids. Trimming stripped 7 bases from V and 3 bases from J, with 18 bases between. The CDR3 spells CSAQLGGSDTEAFF. The CDR3 nucleotides read TGCAGCGCTCAGTTAGGAGGTTCTGACACTGAAGCTTTCTTT.

The chain employs TRBV5-1 and TRBJ1-1, with D hard to call. This CDR3 is built from 14 residues. Germline CDR1 and CDR2: SGHRS and YFSETQ. V gave up 0 bases and J gave up 3 bases, with 9 bases separating them. The CDR3 nucleotides read TGCGCCAGCAGCTTGGATGGCGGGGACACTGAAGCTTTCTTT. Residues: CASSLDGGDTEAFF.